This is a list of T cell receptor beta chains from one sample in a study of CD8+CD57+ T cells in acquired aplastic anemia. One entry per CDR3 protein, called by TCRdb with MiXCR from the reads. The repertoire holds a few hundred thousand distinct CDR3 sequences, with roughly 50% as singletons. The sample was sorted CD4+, CD8+, or CD8+CD57+ T cells (not recorded which) from PBMCs. The receptors originated from a human donor with aplastic anemia. Each CDR3 is given with its conserved first and last residue. Fields, in order: clone size, V gene, D gene, J gene, CDR3 DNA, CDR3 protein. D genes are given only for firm matches. Clone size is shown for a subset of rows, as once, few, many or a class of expanded clone.

few,TRBV2,TRBD1,TRBJ2-5,TGTGCCAGCAGTGAAGGGACAGGGGTTGAGACCCAGTACTTC,CASSEGTGVETQYF
-,TRBV11-2,-,TRBJ1-2,TGTGCCAGCAGCTTAGCTACGAGACATTTACTAATTTATGGCTACACCTTC,CASSLATRHLLIYGYTF
-,TRBV9,-,TRBJ2-2,TGTGCCAGCAGCGAGGGACTGATCACCGGGGAGCTGTTTTTT,CASSEGLITGELFF
many,TRBV6-1,-,TRBJ2-3,TGTGCCAGCAGTGAAGTAATTAGGTTAACCCTAAGCACAGATACGCAGTATTTT,CASSEVIRLTLSTDTQYF
-,TRBV20-1,-,TRBJ1-6,TGCAGTGCTATGCGGCAGGAAGATTCACCCCTCCACTTT,CSAMRQEDSPLHF
many,TRBV11-2,-,TRBJ1-5,TGTGCCAGCAGCTTGTGGGGATCCGGCAATCAGCCCCAGCATTTT,CASSLWGSGNQPQHF
-,TRBV15,-,TRBJ2-7,TGTGCCACCAGCAGAGAGGGCCGGGCAGGGCGAAGGTACGAGCAGTACTTC,CATSREGRAGRRYEQYF
-,TRBV7-2,TRBD2,TRBJ2-7,TGTGCCAGCAGTACTAGCGGGAGTTACCCTCGGTACTTC,CASSTSGSYPRYF
-,TRBV24-1,-,TRBJ2-5,TGTGCCACACGCCGGGACCGAGGGTACCAGTACTTC,CATRRDRGYQYF
once,TRBV2,-,TRBJ2-1,TGTGCCAGCAGTGATTTCGGGGGCGTAGGCAATGAGCAGTTCTTC,CASSDFGGVGNEQFF
-,TRBV12-5,-,TRBJ1-6,TGTGCTAGCAGCCCTGGTCTGGTACCCCTCCACTTT,CASSPGLVPLHF
many,TRBV7-8,-,TRBJ1-6,TGTGCCAGCAGCTTATCGTCTCAGGGAAATTCACCCCTCCACTTT,CASSLSSQGNSPLHF